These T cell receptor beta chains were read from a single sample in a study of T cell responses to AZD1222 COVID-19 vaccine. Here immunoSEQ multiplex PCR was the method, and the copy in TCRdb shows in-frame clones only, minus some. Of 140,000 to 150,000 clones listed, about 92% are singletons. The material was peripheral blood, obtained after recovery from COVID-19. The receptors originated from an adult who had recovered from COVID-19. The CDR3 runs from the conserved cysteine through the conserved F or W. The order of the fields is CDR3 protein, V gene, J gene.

CDR3 protein: CASSLVGTGVLGNTIYF
V gene: TRBV13
J gene: TRBJ1-3

CDR3 protein: CASSAEGQGLRYGYTF
V gene: TRBV27
J gene: TRBJ1-2

CDR3 protein: CASSSAGGLAGDEQYF
V gene: TRBV13
J gene: TRBJ2-7

CDR3 protein: CASSHTGDGEQYF
V gene: TRBV3-1/TRBV3-2
J gene: TRBJ2-7

CDR3 protein: CASSRGVEGRRSSGNTIYF
V gene: TRBV6-6
J gene: TRBJ1-3

CDR3 protein: CASSSLNPGAVQTYEQYF
V gene: TRBV6-2/TRBV6-3
J gene: TRBJ2-7

CDR3 protein: CSVTGTSGQETQYF
V gene: TRBV29-1
J gene: TRBJ2-5

CDR3 protein: CASSLELAGADYEQYF
V gene: TRBV28
J gene: TRBJ2-7

CDR3 protein: CASSLRTYEQYF
V gene: TRBV5-8
J gene: TRBJ2-7

CDR3 protein: CASSAREVYNSPLHF
V gene: TRBV28
J gene: TRBJ1-6

CDR3 protein: CASSPRDFPRVTQYF
V gene: TRBV28
J gene: TRBJ2-3

CDR3 protein: CASSLGAGARNEQFF
V gene: TRBV5-1
J gene: TRBJ2-1

CDR3 protein: CASSLIGGRVGSSGNQPQHF
V gene: TRBV28
J gene: TRBJ1-5

CDR3 protein: CASTPPGAGNTEAFF
V gene: TRBV7-9
J gene: TRBJ1-1

CDR3 protein: CASRPGGRLAPYEQYF
V gene: TRBV11-2
J gene: TRBJ2-7

CDR3 protein: CAWSVNYGYTF
V gene: TRBV30
J gene: TRBJ1-2

CDR3 protein: CASSQDPTSEKNEQYF
V gene: TRBV4-1
J gene: TRBJ2-7

CDR3 protein: CASSSGQPGYGYTF
V gene: TRBV7-9
J gene: TRBJ1-2

CDR3 protein: CASSQGLRAGAGNQPQHF
V gene: TRBV4-1
J gene: TRBJ1-5

CDR3 protein: CASSLPASGRAKDTQYF
V gene: TRBV7-9
J gene: TRBJ2-3

CDR3 protein: CASSQSGSPNQPQHF
V gene: TRBV4-1
J gene: TRBJ1-5

CDR3 protein: CASKGSSYEQYF
V gene: TRBV2
J gene: TRBJ2-7

CDR3 protein: CATSDLAESCSYEQYF
V gene: TRBV24-1
J gene: TRBJ2-7

CDR3 protein: CASILDYTAYEQYF
V gene: TRBV5-1
J gene: TRBJ2-7

CDR3 protein: CASSQVAGDTQYF
V gene: TRBV3-1/TRBV3-2
J gene: TRBJ2-3

CDR3 protein: CASSLWESGEQFF
V gene: TRBV28
J gene: TRBJ2-1

CDR3 protein: CASSIGLAGATDTQYF
V gene: TRBV19
J gene: TRBJ2-3

CDR3 protein: CASSSGQGTGELFF
V gene: TRBV19
J gene: TRBJ2-2

CDR3 protein: CASSLDRVGSTEAFF
V gene: TRBV11-2
J gene: TRBJ1-1

CDR3 protein: CASSPTSLAGVAEQYF
V gene: TRBV27
J gene: TRBJ2-7

CDR3 protein: CASSYTLGHIYGYTF
V gene: TRBV19
J gene: TRBJ1-2

CDR3 protein: CASSYSRGSRNYEQYF
V gene: TRBV6-5
J gene: TRBJ2-7

CDR3 protein: CASSSTGHFHEQYF
V gene: TRBV28
J gene: TRBJ2-7

CDR3 protein: CASSLTGRAYEQYF
V gene: TRBV5-1
J gene: TRBJ2-7

CDR3 protein: CASSILGETQYF
V gene: TRBV19
J gene: TRBJ2-5

CDR3 protein: CASSPPVAGGPAYEQYF
V gene: TRBV18
J gene: TRBJ2-7

CDR3 protein: CASSEGASATSSYNEQFF
V gene: TRBV2
J gene: TRBJ2-1

CDR3 protein: CASSASGTSGPLGLAKNIQYF
V gene: TRBV2
J gene: TRBJ2-4

CDR3 protein: CASSEGQALAQQYF
V gene: TRBV10-1
J gene: TRBJ2-7

CDR3 protein: CASSYVVWEQYF
V gene: TRBV6-2/TRBV6-3
J gene: TRBJ2-7

CDR3 protein: CATSDSGRANQPQHF
V gene: TRBV24-1
J gene: TRBJ1-5